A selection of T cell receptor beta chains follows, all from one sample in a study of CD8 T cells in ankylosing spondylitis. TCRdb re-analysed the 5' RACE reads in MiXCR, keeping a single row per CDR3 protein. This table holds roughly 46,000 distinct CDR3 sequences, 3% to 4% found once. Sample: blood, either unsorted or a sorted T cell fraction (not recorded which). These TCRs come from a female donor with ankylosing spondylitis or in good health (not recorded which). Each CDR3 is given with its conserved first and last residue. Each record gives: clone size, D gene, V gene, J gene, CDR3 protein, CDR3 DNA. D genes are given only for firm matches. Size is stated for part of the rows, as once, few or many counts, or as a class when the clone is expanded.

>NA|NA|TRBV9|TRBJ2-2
CASSVETRLGGELFF
TGTGCCAGCAGCGTAGAGACACGACTCGGCGGGGAGCTGTTTTTT
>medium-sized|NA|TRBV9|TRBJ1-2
CASSPPAGSRTRGYTF
TGTGCCAGCAGCCCCCCCGCGGGCAGCCGTACGAGGGGCTACACCTTC
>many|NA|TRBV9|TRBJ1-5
CASSRAGDGNQPQHF
TGTGCCAGCAGTCGAGCAGGGGATGGCAATCAGCCCCAGCATTTT
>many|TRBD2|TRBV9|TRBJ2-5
CASSLVGGALGETQYF
TGTGCCAGCAGCCTAGTCGGGGGGGCGCTGGGAGAGACCCAGTACTTC
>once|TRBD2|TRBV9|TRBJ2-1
CASSVGFRGDYNEQFF
TGTGCCAGCAGCGTAGGATTCCGGGGGGATTACAATGAGCAGTTCTTC
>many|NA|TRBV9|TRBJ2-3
CASSAGDTTDTQYF
TGTGCCAGCAGCGCCGGGGACACAACAGATACGCAGTATTTT
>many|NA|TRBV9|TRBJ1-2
CASSRELLANYGYTF
TGTGCCAGCAGCCGTGAGCTACTCGCTAACTATGGCTACACCTTC
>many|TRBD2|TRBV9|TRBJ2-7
CASSVGTSGGYEQYF
TGTGCCAGCAGCGTCGGGACTAGCGGGGGCTACGAGCAGTACTTC
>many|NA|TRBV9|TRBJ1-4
CASSGGVTNEKLFF
TGTGCCAGCAGCGGAGGGGTTACTAATGAAAAACTGTTTTTT
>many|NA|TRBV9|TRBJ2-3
CASSESGGTDTQYF
TGTGCCAGCAGCGAATCCGGCGGCACAGATACGCAGTATTTT